This TCR beta chain was found in a study of blood T cells in healthy people across ages. Isolation of PBMCs gave at least 6.5 million cells per sample. Notes on the study in general: The long-lived group displayed more naive CD4+ cells, plus higher diversity, than the aged donors did.

The CDR3 spans 16 residues. Per germline, CDR1 DFQATT and CDR2 SNEGSKA (reference sequence). This clonotype was counted only a few times. The target antigen is unknown. The second PCR ran about 6 to 11 cycles with a sample-barcoded 5' primer and J-beta primers. Tagging of each cDNA molecule was performed by a template-switch adaptor with 12 random nucleotides. TCRdb processed the 5' RACE reads anew with MiXCR; each CDR3 protein has one entry. The sample records about 680,000 distinct CDR3 sequences, 49% being singletons. V and J are TRBV20-1 and TRBJ2-5; 13 bases are shared with TRBD2. The assigned J gene may be wrong: the sequence end matches TRBJ2-7 better. The sample consisted of blood. The origin of this receptor is a woman aged 60-75 years in good health. For the CDR3, the DNA is TGCAGTGCTAGAGATTTCCGACTAGCGGGAGGCGTCGAGCAGTACTTC. The encoded protein is CSARDFRLAGGVEQYF.